This T cell receptor (beta chain) was obtained from a study of blood T cell repertoires in COVID-19 (dated by TCRdb to the early 2020s). For the wider study: Collaborator samples came from the United States, Italy and Spain and covered acute and convalescent phases of COVID-19. Samples were obtained from the ongoing ImmuneRACE study (first 160 participants) and from approximately 1,200 subjects provided by 6 global collaborators. Subjects who had been exposed to COVID-19, were actively infected with it, or had recovered from it provided the deeply sampled blood TCRbeta repertoires that made up the dataset. Where HLA class I and class II types were available, the types were taken from metadata supplied by the sample provider, not from assay-based typing. The material from the prospective study consisted of cDNA or gDNA derived from T cells, B-cell-depleted T cells, or PBMCs. A de-identified subject ID, COVID-19 status, age in years and sex were almost always included in the sample metadata. A freely available public database, intended as a resource for researchers studying the immune response to SARS-CoV-2, is where the repertoires were released.

General conclusions and limits of the study: How much clinical and demographic metadata was included differed by source and by participant, and the metadata was provided uncurated.

Collaborating institutions collected whole blood in K2EDTA tubes following their own protocols. For TCRbeta analysis, collaborators shipped samples as frozen whole blood, isolated PBMCs, or DNA extracted from either of those sample types. The immunoSEQ Assay, a bias-controlled multiplex PCR, was used to amplify TCRbeta CDR3 regions from genomic DNA. Regarding the original processing steps: The number of nucleated cells in each sample was estimated by amplification of reference gene primers within the assay. Sequence reads were collapsed and filtered to measure the absolute abundance of every unique TCRbeta CDR3 rearrangement. Productive Simpson clonality was computed per sample as the square root of Simpson's diversity index over productive rearrangements. What TCRdb holds here is the immuneACCESS table cut down to in-frame rearrangements. Part of the clones is not present; checked against another copy, under half of the missing clones reflect an unresolved V gene, and the others are unexplained. V and J calls and clone size are given by that table; D and trimming were obtained from the DNA. Present in this sample are 100,000 to 110,000 clones, approximately 84% of which were seen just once. The ten top clones hold 6.5% to 8% of the sample.

According to the germline V gene, CDR1 reads SQVTM and CDR2 reads ANQGSEA. For this chain, trimming is 1 base at the V end and 3 bases at the J end, and the number of junction bases without a gene match is 4. Including cysteine and phenylalanine, the CDR3 has 14 amino acids. The only DNA kept is the CDR3, 42 bases in frame from the first base. This clone was observed once. Its cognate antigen has yet to be identified. The input lacks base qualities; no much larger clone sits a single base away. The rearrangement joined TRBV29-1 to TRBJ2-3, with 7 bases matching TRBD1. The source material was peripheral blood. This clonotype was sampled from a man aged 30 to 45 in a cohort sampled during active COVID-19. The CDR3 here reads CSVEGAQGTDTQYF. The nucleotides read TGCAGCGTTGAAGGGGCACAGGGGACAGATACGCAGTATTTT.